This T cell receptor beta chain was sequenced in a study of control samples from healthy donors and cancer patients. The protocol was immunoSEQ multiplex PCR, while the TCRdb copy is restricted to in-frame clones and leaves out a portion. Counted here are some 79,000 clones, 89% occurring once; the ten biggest clones make up 6.5% to 7.5%. The germline V and J ends were trimmed by 3 bases and 1 base, with 9 bases remaining between them. The germline CDR1 and CDR2 sequences are MNHEY and SVGAGI. This CDR3 is 14 amino acids long. V usage is TRBV6-5 and J usage is TRBJ1-1; the D gene is possibly TRBD1 (6 bases). The sample consisted of blood. The sequence derives from a man between 45 and 60 years old in good health. DNA of the CDR3: TGTGCCAGCAGTTATGGGGACAAGAACACTGAAGCTTTCTTT. As protein: CASSYGDKNTEAFF.